Reported below is one TCR beta chain. Its antigen is not known. Amplification of TCR beta CDR3 regions used RNA transcripts. Second-round multiplex PCR came after first-round RT-PCR with HTBI primers. A single record per CDR3 protein comes from TCRdb applying MiXCR to the multiplex PCR reads. The sample lists about 740,000 distinct CDR3 sequences, roughly 40% seen once, with approximately 46% in the top ten. Thyroid ultrasound, orbital computed tomography, TRAb, serum thyroxine and clinical symptoms formed the basis of diagnosis. Someone took the PBMCs out of around 10 ml of fresh peripheral blood. Germline CDR1 DFQATT, CDR2 SNEGSKA (reference sequence). V lost 5 bases and J 5 bases, leaving 24 bases between the germline ends. The CDR3 runs 16 residues. The data were taken from a study of Graves' ophthalmopathy and Graves' hyperthyroidism. The study, taken as a whole, reports: Thyroid clonotypes that were expanded above 0.001 frequency mostly also appeared in blood. In separating ophthalmopathy from stable hyperthyroidism, a 13-signature model achieved roughly 89% sensitivity and over 80% specificity.

The specimen sequenced was peripheral blood. The receptor's source is an adult man with Graves' ophthalmopathy. The J gene is TRBJ1-1, the V gene TRBV20-1; D is possibly TRBD1 (5 bases). CDR3 sequence: CSAPAGGKIRWTEAFF. CDR3 bases: TGCAGTGCTCCGGCGGGGGGTAAGATTAGGTGGACTGAAGCTTTCTTT.